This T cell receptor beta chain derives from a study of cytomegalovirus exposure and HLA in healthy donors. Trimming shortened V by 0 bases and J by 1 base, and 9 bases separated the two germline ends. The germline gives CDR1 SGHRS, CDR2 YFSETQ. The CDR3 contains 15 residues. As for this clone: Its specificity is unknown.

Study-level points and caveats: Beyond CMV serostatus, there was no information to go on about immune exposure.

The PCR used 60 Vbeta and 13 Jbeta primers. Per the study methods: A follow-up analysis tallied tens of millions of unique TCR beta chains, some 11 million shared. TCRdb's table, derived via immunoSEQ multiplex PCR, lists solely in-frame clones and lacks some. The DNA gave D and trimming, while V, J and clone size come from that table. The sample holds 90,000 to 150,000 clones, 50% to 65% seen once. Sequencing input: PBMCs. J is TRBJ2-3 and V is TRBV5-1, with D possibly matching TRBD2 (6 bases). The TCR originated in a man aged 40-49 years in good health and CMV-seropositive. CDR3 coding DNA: TGCGCCAGCAGCTTGGGCTCGGGGGGCACAGATACGCAGTATTTT. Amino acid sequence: CASSLGSGGTDTQYF.